The 2 T cell receptor beta chains listed next were all sequenced from one sample in a study of T cell changes during pregnancy in multiple sclerosis (dated by TCRdb to between 2019 and 2020). Libraries were prepared through the immunoSEQ multiplex PCR assay. Sourced from immuneACCESS, this table was stored by TCRdb with only in-frame sequences that have V and J called. A share of the clones is absent; for the studies checked, an unresolved V gene accounts for under half, and the remainder has no known explanation. The table for this sample lists tens of thousands of clones; 91% of them were counted only once. Under 2% of the sample rests with the top ten. Sequencing used CD4+ T cells from peripheral blood mononuclear cells, obtained after pregnancy. These receptor sequences come from a female donor in good health, enrolled as a control in a pregnancy study.

The chain carries TRBV9 and TRBJ1-2; unclear D gene. The CDR3 covers 12 residues. Germline V lookup: CDR1 SGDLS, CDR2 YYNGEE. V gave up 1 base and J gave up 6 bases, with 7 bases separating them. This CDR3 reads CASSVSRDGYTF. In nucleotides, the CDR3 is TGTGCCAGCAGCGTATCACGAGATGGCTACACCTTC.

The genes are TRBV9 and TRBJ2-1, with 10 bases fitting TRBD2. The CDR3 extends over 15 amino acids. Trimming took 2 bases from V and 8 from J; bases not matched to a gene: 7. Germline CDR1 and CDR2: SGDLS and YYNGEE. This CDR3 is CASSVTSGMFDEQFF. CDR3 DNA: TGTGCCAGCAGCGTTACTAGCGGGATGTTCGATGAGCAGTTCTTC.